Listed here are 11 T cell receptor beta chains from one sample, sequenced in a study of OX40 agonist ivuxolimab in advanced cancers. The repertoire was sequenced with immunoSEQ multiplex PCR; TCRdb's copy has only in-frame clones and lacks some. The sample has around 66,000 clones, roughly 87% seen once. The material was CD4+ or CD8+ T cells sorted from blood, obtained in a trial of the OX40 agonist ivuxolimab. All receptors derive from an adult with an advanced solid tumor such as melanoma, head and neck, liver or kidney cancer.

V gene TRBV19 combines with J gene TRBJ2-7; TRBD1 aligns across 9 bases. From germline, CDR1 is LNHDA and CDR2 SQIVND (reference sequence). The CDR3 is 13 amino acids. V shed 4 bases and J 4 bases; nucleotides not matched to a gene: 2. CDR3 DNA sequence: TGTGCCAGTAGTACGGACAGGGGTTACGAGCAGTACTTC. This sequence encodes CASSTDRGYEQYF.

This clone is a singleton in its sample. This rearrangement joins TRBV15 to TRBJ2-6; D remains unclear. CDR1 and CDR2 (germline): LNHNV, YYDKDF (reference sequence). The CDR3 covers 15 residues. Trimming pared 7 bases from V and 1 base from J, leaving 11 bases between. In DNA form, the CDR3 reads TGTGCCACCAACGCGCAGCCATCTGGGGCCAACGTCCTGACTTTC. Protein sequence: CATNAQPSGANVLTF.

This CDR3 is CASLQGLSSEAFF. The CDR3 region has the DNA TGTGCCAGCCTGCAGGGTTTAAGCTCTGAAGCTTTCTTT. This chain links TRBV19 with TRBJ1-1; D might be TRBD1 (5 bases). This CDR3 has 13 amino acids. V dropped 9 bases and J dropped 6 bases, with 17 bases sitting between them. CDR1 is LNHDA and CDR2 is SQIVND in the germline V gene (reference sequence).

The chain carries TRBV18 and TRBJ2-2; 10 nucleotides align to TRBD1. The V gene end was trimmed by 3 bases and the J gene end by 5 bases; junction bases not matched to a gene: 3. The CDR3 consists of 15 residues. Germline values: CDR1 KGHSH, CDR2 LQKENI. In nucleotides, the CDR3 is TGTGCCAGCTCACCCCGACAGGGGGCGACCGGGGAGCTGTTTTTT. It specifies CASSPRQGATGELFF.

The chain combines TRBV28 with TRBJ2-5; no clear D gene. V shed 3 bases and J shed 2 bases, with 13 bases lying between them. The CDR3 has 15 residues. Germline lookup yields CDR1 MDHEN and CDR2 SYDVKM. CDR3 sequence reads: CASSFWVKGQETQYF. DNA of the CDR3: TGTGCCAGCAGTTTTTGGGTAAAGGGACAAGAGACCCAGTACTTC.

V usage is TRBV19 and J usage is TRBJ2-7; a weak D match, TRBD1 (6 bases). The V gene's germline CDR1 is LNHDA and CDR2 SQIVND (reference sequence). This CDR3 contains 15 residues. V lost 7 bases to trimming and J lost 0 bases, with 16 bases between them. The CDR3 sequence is CASMFRGPNSYEQYF. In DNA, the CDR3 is TGTGCCAGTATGTTCAGGGGCCCCAACTCCTACGAGCAGTACTTC.

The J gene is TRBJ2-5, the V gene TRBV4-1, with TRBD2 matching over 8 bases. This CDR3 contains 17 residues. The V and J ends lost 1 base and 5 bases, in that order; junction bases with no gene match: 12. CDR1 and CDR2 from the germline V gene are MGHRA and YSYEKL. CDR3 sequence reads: CASSQGPAAGVEETQYF. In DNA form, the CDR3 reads TGCGCCAGCAGCCAAGGCCCGGCAGCGGGAGTCGAGGAGACCCAGTACTTC.

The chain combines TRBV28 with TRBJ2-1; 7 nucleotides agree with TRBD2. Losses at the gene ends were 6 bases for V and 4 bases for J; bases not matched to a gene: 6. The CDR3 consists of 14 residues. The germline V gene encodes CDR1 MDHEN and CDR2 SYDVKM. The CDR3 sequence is CASRGLAAYNEQFF. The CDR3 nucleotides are TGTGCCAGCAGGGGGCTAGCGGCTTACAATGAGCAGTTCTTC.

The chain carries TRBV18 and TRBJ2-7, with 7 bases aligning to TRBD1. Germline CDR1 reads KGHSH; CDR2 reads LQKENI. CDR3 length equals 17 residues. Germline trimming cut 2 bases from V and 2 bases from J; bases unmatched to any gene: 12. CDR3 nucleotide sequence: TGTGCCAGCTCACCATCCCTAACAGGGGCCCTCACCTACGAGCAGTACTTC. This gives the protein CASSPSLTGALTYEQYF.

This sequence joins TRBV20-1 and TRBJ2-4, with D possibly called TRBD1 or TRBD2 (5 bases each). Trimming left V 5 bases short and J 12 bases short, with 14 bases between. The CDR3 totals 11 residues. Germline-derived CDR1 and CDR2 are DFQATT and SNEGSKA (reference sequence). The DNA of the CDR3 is TGCAGTGCTGGGGGTGACGAAAATCAGTACTTC. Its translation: CSAGGDENQYF.

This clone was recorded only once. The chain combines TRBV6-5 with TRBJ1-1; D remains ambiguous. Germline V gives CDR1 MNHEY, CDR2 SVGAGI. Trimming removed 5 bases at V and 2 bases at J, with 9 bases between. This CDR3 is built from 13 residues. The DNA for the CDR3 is TGTGCCAGCAGTCAATCGGCAAACACTGAAGCTTTCTTT. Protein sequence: CASSQSANTEAFF.